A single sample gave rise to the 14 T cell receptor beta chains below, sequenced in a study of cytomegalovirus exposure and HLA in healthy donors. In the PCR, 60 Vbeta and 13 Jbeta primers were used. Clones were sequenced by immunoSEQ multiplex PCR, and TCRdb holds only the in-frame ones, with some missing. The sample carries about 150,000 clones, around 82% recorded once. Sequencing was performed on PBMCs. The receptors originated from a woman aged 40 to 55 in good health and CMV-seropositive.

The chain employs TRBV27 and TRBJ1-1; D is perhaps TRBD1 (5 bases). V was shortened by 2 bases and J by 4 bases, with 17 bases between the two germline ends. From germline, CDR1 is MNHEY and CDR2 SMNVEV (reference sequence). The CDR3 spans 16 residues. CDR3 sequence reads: CASSLEFGGMVTEAFF. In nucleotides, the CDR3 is TGTGCCAGCAGTTTAGAATTCGGGGGGATGGTCACTGAAGCTTTCTTT.

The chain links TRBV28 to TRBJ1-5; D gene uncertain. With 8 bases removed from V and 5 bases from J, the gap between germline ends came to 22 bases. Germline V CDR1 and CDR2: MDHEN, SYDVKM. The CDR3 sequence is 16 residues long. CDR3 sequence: CASSSNERRYYQPQHF. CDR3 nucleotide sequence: TGTGCCAGCTCATCTAACGAACGGCGGTATTATCAGCCCCAGCATTTT.

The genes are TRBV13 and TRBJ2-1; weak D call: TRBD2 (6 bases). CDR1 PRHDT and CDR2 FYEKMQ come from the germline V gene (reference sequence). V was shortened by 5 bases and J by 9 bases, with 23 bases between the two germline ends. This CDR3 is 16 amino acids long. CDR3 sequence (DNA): TGTGCCAGCAGCCCCAGGGACTTGAGGGGTAACAGTGAGCAGTTCTTC. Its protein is CASSPRDLRGNSEQFF.

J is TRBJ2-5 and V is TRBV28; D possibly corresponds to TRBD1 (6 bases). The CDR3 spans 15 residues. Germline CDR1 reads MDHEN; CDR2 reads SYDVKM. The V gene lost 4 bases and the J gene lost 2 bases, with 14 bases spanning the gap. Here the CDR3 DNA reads TGTGCCAGCAGTTCCGGACAGAAAGTACAAGAGACCCAGTACTTC. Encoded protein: CASSSGQKVQETQYF.

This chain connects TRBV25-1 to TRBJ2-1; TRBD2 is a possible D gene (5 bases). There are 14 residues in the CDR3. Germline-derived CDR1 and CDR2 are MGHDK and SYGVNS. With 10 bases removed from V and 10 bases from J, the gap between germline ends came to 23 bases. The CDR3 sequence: CANPLWTSTIEQFF. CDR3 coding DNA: TGTGCCAACCCCCTGTGGACTTCAACGATCGAGCAGTTCTTC. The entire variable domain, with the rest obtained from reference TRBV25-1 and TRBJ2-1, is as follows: EADIYQTPRYLVIGTGKKITLECSQTMGHDKMYWYQQDPGMELHLIHYSYGVNSTEKGDLSSESTVSRIRTEHFPLTLESARPSHTSQYLCANPLWTSTIEQFFGPGTRLTVL.

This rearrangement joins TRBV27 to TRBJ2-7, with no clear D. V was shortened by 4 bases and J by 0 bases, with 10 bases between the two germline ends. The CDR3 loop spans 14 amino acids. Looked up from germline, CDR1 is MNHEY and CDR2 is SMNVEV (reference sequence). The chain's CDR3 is CASSSHLSSYEQYF. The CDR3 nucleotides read TGTGCCAGCAGTTCCCATCTGAGCTCCTACGAGCAGTACTTC.

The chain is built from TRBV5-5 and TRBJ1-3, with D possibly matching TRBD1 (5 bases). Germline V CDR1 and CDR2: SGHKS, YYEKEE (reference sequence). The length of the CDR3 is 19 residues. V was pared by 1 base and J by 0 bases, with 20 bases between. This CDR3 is CASSLRQRALFTSGNTIYF. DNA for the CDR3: TGTGCCAGCAGCTTGAGACAGCGAGCCCTATTCACCTCTGGAAACACCATATATTTT.

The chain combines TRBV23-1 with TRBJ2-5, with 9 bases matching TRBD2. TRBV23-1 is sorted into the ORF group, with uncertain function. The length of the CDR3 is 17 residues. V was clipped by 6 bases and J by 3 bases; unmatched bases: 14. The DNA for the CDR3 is TGCGCCAGCAGGAACCTAGCGGGGATGGTGTTCGAAGAGACCCAGTACTTC. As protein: CASRNLAGMVFEETQYF.

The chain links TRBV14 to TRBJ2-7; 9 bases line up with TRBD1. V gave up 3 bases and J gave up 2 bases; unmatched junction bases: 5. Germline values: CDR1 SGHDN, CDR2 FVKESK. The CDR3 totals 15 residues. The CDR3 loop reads CASSQPGQGAYEQYF. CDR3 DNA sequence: TGTGCCAGCAGCCAGCCGGGACAGGGAGCCTACGAGCAGTACTTC.

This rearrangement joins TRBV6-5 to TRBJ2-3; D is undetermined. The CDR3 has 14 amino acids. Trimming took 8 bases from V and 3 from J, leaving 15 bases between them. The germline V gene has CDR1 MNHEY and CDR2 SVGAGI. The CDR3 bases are TGTGCCAGCTCATTGGGTGGGCTTACAGATACGCAGTATTTT. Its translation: CASSLGGLTDTQYF.

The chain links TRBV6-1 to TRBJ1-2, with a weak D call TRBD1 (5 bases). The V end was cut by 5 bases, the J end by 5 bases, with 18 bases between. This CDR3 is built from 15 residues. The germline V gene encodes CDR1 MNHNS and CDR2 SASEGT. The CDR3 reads CASSLNPGGGYGYTF. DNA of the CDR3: TGTGCCAGCAGTCTCAATCCGGGCGGGGGATATGGCTACACCTTC.

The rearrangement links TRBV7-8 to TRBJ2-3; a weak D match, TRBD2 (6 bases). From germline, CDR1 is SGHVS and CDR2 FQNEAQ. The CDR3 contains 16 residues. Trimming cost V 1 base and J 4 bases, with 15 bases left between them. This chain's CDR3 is CASSLGTGASADTQYF. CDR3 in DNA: TGTGCCAGCAGCTTAGGTACGGGAGCCTCGGCAGATACGCAGTATTTT. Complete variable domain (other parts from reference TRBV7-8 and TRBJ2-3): GAGVSQSPRYKVAKRGQDVALRCDPISGHVSLFWYQQALGQGPEFLTYFQNEAQLDKSGLPSDRFFAERPEGSVSTLKIQRTQQEDSAVYLCASSLGTGASADTQYFGPGTRLTVL.

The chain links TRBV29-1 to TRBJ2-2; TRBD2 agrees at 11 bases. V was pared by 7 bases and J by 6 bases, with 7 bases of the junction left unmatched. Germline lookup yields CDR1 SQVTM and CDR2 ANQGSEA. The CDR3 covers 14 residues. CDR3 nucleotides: TGCAGCGCTGACGGACTAGCGGGTCCCGGGGAGCTGTTTTTT. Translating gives CSADGLAGPGELFF.

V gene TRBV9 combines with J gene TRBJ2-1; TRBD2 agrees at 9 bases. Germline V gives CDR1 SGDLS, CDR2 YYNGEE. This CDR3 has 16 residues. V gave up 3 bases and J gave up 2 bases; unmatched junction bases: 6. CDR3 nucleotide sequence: TGTGCCAGCAGCGCGACTAGCGGCCAGACCTACAATGAGCAGTTCTTC. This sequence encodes CASSATSGQTYNEQFF.